This T cell receptor beta chain comes out of a study of blood T cell repertoires in COVID-19. Study-wide background: The samples span acute and convalescent COVID-19 from the United States, Italy and Spain. PBMCs, B-cell-depleted T cells, or T cells were the source of the cDNA or gDNA that made up the material.

Original processing methods: The authors estimated nucleated cell counts from reference gene primer amplification. Data came from immunoSEQ multiplex PCR; TCRdb stores just in-frame clones and leaves some out. V, J and clone size are those of that table, while D and trimming were read from the DNA. Of roughly 410,000 clones listed, roughly 86% are singletons. The sequence was obtained from a woman aged 55-70 years with COVID-19, enrolled during active disease. Sequenced material: peripheral blood.

The CDR3 sequence is CATSTGTKTEAFF. The CDR3 DNA reads as TGTGCCACCTCAACCGGGACAAAGACTGAAGCTTTCTTT. The chain combines TRBV28 with TRBJ1-1, with D perhaps TRBD1 (6 bases). Germline values: CDR1 MDHEN, CDR2 SYDVKM. Trimming took off 10 bases at V and 5 bases at J, with 17 bases between the two ends. This CDR3 spans 13 amino acids.